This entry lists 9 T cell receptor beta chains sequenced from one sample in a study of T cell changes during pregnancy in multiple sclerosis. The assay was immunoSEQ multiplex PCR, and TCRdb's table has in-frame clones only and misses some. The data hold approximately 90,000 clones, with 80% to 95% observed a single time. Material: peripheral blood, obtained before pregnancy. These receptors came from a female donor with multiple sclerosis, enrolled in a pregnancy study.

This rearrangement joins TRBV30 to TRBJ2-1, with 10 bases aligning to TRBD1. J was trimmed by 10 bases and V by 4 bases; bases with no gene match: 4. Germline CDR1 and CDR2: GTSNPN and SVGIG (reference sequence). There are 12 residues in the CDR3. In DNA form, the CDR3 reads TGTGCCTGGACCCGGGACAGGGGAGAGCAGTTCTTC. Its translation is CAWTRDRGEQFF.

CDR3: CSVGSKRTGGYTGELFF. The CDR3 nucleotides are TGCAGCGTTGGTTCAAAAAGGACAGGGGGGTACACCGGGGAGCTGTTTTTT. V usage is TRBV29-1 and J usage is TRBJ2-2, with 10 positions matching TRBD1. This CDR3 has 17 residues. With V trimmed by 4 bases and J by 3 bases, 11 bases remained unmatched. CDR1 and CDR2 from the germline V gene are SQVTM and ANQGSEA.

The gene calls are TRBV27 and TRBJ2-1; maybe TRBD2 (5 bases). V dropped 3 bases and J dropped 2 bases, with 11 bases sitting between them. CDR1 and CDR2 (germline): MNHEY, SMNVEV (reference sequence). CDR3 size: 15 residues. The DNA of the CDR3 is TGTGCCAGCAGTTTCGGTCTAGCAGCCTACAATGAGCAGTTCTTC. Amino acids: CASSFGLAAYNEQFF.

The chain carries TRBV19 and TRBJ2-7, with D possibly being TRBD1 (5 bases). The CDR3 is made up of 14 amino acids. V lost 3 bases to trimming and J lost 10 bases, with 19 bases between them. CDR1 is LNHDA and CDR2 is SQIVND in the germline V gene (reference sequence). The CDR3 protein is CASSIMLGATFQYF. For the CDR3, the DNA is TGTGCCAGTAGTATTATGCTAGGGGCCACCTTCCAGTACTTC.

CDR3 residues: CASSLESGEYGYTF. In DNA form, the CDR3 reads TGTGCCAGCAGCTTGGAATCAGGGGAATATGGCTACACCTTC. The V call is TRBV6-1, the J call TRBJ1-2; D possibly corresponds to TRBD1 (6 bases). Trimming shortened V by 6 bases and J by 5 bases, and 16 bases separated the two germline ends. Germline CDR1 MNHNS, CDR2 SASEGT. The CDR3 spans 14 residues.

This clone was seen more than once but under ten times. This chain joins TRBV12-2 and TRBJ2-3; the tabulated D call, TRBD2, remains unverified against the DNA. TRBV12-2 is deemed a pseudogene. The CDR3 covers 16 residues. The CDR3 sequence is CASRLSSPSYTDTQYF. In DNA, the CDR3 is TGTGCAAGTCGCTTGAGTAGTCCTAGTTACACAGATACGCAGTATTTT.

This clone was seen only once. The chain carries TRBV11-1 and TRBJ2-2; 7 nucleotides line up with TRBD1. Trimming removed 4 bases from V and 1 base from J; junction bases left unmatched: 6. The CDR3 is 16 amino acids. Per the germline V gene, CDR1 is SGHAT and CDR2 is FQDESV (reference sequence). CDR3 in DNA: TGTGCCAGCAGCTCTGAAAGGACAGGGAACACCGGGGAGCTGTTTTTT. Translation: CASSSERTGNTGELFF.

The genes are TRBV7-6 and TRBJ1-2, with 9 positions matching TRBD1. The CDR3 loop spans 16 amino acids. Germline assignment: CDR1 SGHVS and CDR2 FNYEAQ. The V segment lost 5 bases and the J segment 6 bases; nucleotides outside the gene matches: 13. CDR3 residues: CASSELPRDRVHGYTF. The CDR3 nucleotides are TGTGCCAGCAGCGAACTGCCCCGGGACAGGGTGCATGGCTACACCTTC.

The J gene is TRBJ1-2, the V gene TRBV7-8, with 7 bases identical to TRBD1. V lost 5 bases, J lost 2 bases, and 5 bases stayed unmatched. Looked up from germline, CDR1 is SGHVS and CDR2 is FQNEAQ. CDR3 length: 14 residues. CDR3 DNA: TGTGCCAGCAGCCAGACAGGGCTGAACTATGGCTACACCTTC. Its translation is CASSQTGLNYGYTF.